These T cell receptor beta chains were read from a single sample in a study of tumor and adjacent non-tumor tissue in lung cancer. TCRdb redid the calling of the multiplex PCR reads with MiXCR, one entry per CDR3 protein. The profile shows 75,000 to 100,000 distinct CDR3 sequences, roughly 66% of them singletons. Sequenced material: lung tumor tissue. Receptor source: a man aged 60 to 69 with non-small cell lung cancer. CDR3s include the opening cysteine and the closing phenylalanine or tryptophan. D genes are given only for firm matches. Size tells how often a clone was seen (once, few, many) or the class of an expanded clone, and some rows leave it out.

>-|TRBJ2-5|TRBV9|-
TGTGCCAGCAGCGTAGATATGGGACAAGAGACCCAGTACTTC
CASSVDMGQETQYF
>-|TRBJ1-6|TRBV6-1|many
TGTGCCAGCAGTGAAGTGCGGCCCCAGGCAAATTCACCCCTCCACTTT
CASSEVRPQANSPLHF
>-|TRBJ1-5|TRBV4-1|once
TGCGCCAGCAGCCAAGGTCAGGGATCGAGTCGGCCCCAGCATTTT
CASSQGQGSSRPQHF
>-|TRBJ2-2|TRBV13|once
TGTGCCAGCAGGCCAAAGATAGATCTCGTCGGGGAGCTGTTTTTT
CASRPKIDLVGELFF
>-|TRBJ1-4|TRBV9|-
TGTGCCAGCAGCGCCAGCTTGGGGGGTCCAACTAATGAAAAACTGTTTTTT
CASSASLGGPTNEKLFF
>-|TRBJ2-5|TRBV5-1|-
TGTGCCAGCAGCTTCCAGTTTATTGAGACCCAGTACTTC
CASSFQFIETQYF
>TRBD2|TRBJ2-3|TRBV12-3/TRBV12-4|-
TGTGCCAGCAGCGACCCTAGCGGGGGACCCCAACAGAGGGGTACGCAGTGTTTT
CASSDPSGGPQQRGTQCF
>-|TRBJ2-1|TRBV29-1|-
TGCAGCGCTAACGAGGCCACACAGAGTGGCATGGGTGAGTGGTTCTTC
CSANEATQSGMGEWFF
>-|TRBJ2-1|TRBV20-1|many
TGCAGTGCTAGAGTGGGGGTAGAGCAGTTCTTC
CSARVGVEQFF
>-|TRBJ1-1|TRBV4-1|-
TGCGTCAGCAGCCAGTATCGGGGGTCCACTGAAGCTTACTTT
CVSSQYRGSTEAYF
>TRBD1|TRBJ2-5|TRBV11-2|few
TGTGCCAGCAGCTACAGACAGGGGGGATTCGAGACCCAGTATTTC
CASSYRQGGFETQYF